This T cell receptor (beta chain) was found in a study of shared clonotypes between healthy human individuals. V shed 6 bases and J shed 3 bases, with 11 bases lying between them. This CDR3 has 13 amino acids. Germline V gene data show CDR1 as SNHLY and CDR2 as FYNNEI. This clone has at least ten counts. Generated by immunoSEQ multiplex PCR, the TCRdb table keeps only in-frame clones and is missing some. The table has a few hundred thousand clones, approximately 74% seen once. Sequencing was carried out using memory CD4+ T cells sorted from blood. Subset reported: CD45RA-negative fraction. The V gene is TRBV2, the J gene TRBJ1-1; D is possibly TRBD1 (5 bases). This clonotype was obtained from a man under 40 in good health. The CDR3 nucleotides read TGTGCCAGCAGGGTCAGGGCGGACACTGAAGCTTTCTTT. It codes for CASRVRADTEAFF.